These 8 T cell receptor beta chains came from one sample sequenced in a study of Ad26.COV2.S vaccination and SARS-CoV-2 variants. Treatment meaning: roughly 19 received Ad26.COV2.S at low or high dose, single or two shots; a few received placebo; per-sample allocation not given. Day 63 after the first injection of vaccine or placebo was the sampling time. The repertoire was sequenced with immunoSEQ multiplex PCR; TCRdb's copy has only in-frame clones and lacks some. The sample has a few hundred thousand clones; about four fifths are singletons. Sequenced material: peripheral blood, taken in a trial of Ad26.COV2.S vaccine versus placebo. The receptors were gathered from a person aged 18 to 65 who received the Ad26.COV2.S COVID-19 vaccine or a placebo.

This chain connects TRBV27 to TRBJ1-2; D is uncertain. Germline V gene sequence: CDR1 MNHEY, CDR2 SMNVEV (reference sequence). The CDR3 has 14 residues. V lost 3 bases and J lost 4, with 12 bases in between. The CDR3 DNA is TGTGCCAGCAGTTTGAAAAGGGCGGGCTATGGCTACACCTTC. It encodes CASSLKRAGYGYTF.

The J gene is TRBJ1-6, the V gene TRBV7-9; 8 bases fit TRBD1. J was trimmed by 9 bases and V by 4 bases; bases with no gene match: 8. The V gene's germline CDR1 is SEHNR and CDR2 FQNEAQ (reference sequence). The CDR3 sequence is 15 residues long. The CDR3 DNA is TGTGCCAGCAGCTCAGGGGGCGGTCGGAGTTCACCCCTCCACTTT. Residues: CASSSGGGRSSPLHF.

This clone came up a few times. The genes are TRBV6-5 and TRBJ1-3, with TRBD1 matching 10 bases. V was pared by 4 bases and J by 4 bases, with 7 bases of the junction left unmatched. The CDR3 totals 16 residues. Germline CDR1 and CDR2: MNHEY and SVGAGI. As DNA, the CDR3 is TGTGCCAGCAGTTTCAGGACAGGGGGGAACGGAAACACCATATATTTT. Translated, it gives CASSFRTGGNGNTIYF.

There are a few counts of this clone. J is TRBJ1-4 and V is TRBV7-2; 9 bases match TRBD1. CDR3 length equals 16 residues. The J segment lost 8 bases and the V segment lost 5 bases, leaving 12 bases of the junction unmatched. The germline gives CDR1 SGHTA, CDR2 FQGNSA. CDR3 residues: CASSRDGGTGNEKLFF. The DNA for the CDR3 is TGTGCCAGCAGCCGCGACGGGGGGACAGGGAACGAAAAACTGTTTTTT.

This clone was recorded once. At one end, the junction sequence differs from germline, possibly due to a read error. V usage is TRBV6-5 and J usage is TRBJ1-3; D ambiguous. The CDR3 runs to 13 residues. Germline V gene data show CDR1 as MNHEY and CDR2 as SVGAGI. CDR3 nucleotide sequence: TGTGCCAGCAGTGACTCACAGGGAAACACCATATATTTT. This encodes CASSDSQGNTIYF.

The chain couples TRBV9 to TRBJ1-1; no firm D call. This CDR3 contains 14 residues. The germline V gene encodes CDR1 SGDLS and CDR2 YYNGEE. V dropped 0 bases and J dropped 3 bases, with 9 bases sitting between them. CDR3 sequence (DNA): TGTGCCAGCAGCGTAGATCCGGGAGACACTGAAGCTTTCTTT. The encoded protein is CASSVDPGDTEAFF.

This clone showed up just a few times. J is TRBJ1-1 and V is TRBV3-1 (or the pseudogene TRBV3-2); no definite D call. The CDR3 runs 14 residues. Germline V gives CDR1 LGHDT, CDR2 YNNKEL (reference sequence). The germline V and J ends were trimmed by 0 bases and 1 base, with 6 bases remaining between them. CDR3 nucleotides: TGTGCCAGCAGCCAAGATTTGGGGAACACTGAAGCTTTCTTT. This gives the protein CASSQDLGNTEAFF.

J is TRBJ2-7 and V is TRBV9, with a possible D match to TRBD1 (6 bases). Germline CDR1 reads SGDLS; CDR2 reads YYNGEE. The CDR3 has 14 residues. V lost 4 bases and J 1 base, leaving 12 bases between the germline ends. CDR3 bases: TGTGCCAGCAGCCTCGGGACATGGTCCTACGAGCAGTACTTC. The encoded protein is CASSLGTWSYEQYF.